This T cell receptor (beta chain) was obtained from a study of T cells in Graves' hyperthyroidism and ophthalmopathy. This clonotype has a handful of counts. Trimming took 6 bases from V and 6 from J; bases not matched to a gene: 14. Germline V gene sequence: CDR1 MNHNS, CDR2 SASEGT. This CDR3 spans 17 amino acids. TCR beta CDR3 region amplification was performed from RNA transcripts. HTBI primers were employed in a first-round RT-PCR of the TCR CDR3. A single record per CDR3 protein comes from TCRdb applying MiXCR to the multiplex PCR reads. Of some 580,000 distinct CDR3 sequences in the sample, more than 15% are singletons; the top ten hold approximately 3.5%.

The chain employs TRBV6-1 and TRBJ2-4, with 10 bases that match TRBD1. The clonotype originates from a woman in her 40s with Graves' ophthalmopathy. The sample taken for sequencing was blood. Here the CDR3 DNA reads TGTGCCAGCAGCCTACTTTTGGGGGGACAGGGGATAAACATTCAGTACTTC. Translated: CASSLLLGGQGINIQYF.